This T cell receptor (beta chain) was observed in a study of T-cell reconstitution after alpha-beta-depleted transplantation in children (dated by TCRdb to the mid-2010s). Concerning the study at large: T-cell immune reconstitution after TCRalphabeta/CD19-depleted allogeneic hematopoietic cell transplantation in children was quantitatively tracked in the study by means of TCR repertoire profiling.

A few counts support this clonotype. Its antigen is still unknown. Nothing much larger sits one base from this clone, and base qualities are not available. The paper's findings and limits, for the study overall: Over the following months the frequencies of hyperexpanded clones went down, and after one year T-cell counts and TCRbeta diversity were mostly credited to newly produced T cells. About two months after transplant, the apparently early recovery of alphabetaT-cell counts reportedly depended on just several hundred clones that had expanded rapidly and came from non-depleted graft cells. In some patients, the high TCRbeta diversity seen at day 60 was put down to recipient T cells and intrathymic progenitors that had survived conditioning.

Library preparation used PCR. Data came from an Illumina HiSeq 2500. Molecular barcoding was employed in the preparation of TCR libraries, with unique molecular identifiers being used to normalize TCRbeta repertoire quantification. TCRdb ran its own pipeline on the public reads, namely fastp trimming at Q25 and MiXCR clone calling, and kept in-frame beta chains. Identical CDR3 protein sequences are pooled into one entry, listed with their most common genes and DNA. Here the sample has about 250,000 distinct CDR3 sequences; 20% to 30% occur a single time. The top ten hold about 4.8% of the sample. The treatment or condition label on this specimen signifies: allogeneic hematopoietic cell transplantation with graft depleted of TCRalphabeta T cells and CD19 B cells. Transplant recipients were children who received TCRalphabeta/CD19-depleted allogeneic hematopoietic cell grafts. As encoded in the germline V gene (reference sequence), CDR1 is SGHAT while CDR2 is FQDESV. V is cut by 4 bases and J by 3 bases, and the space between the germline ends is 16 bases. From the cysteine up to the phenylalanine, the CDR3 has a length of 16 residues. The retained sequence is limited to the CDR3, 48 bases, with the frame set at the first base.

Recombination connected TRBV11-1 to TRBJ2-1, with TRBD2 tentatively as D gene (6 bases match). The receptor was derived from a female patient between 2 and 15 years old who had a stem cell transplant for congenital amegakaryocytic thrombocytopenia, so the T cells may come from the graft donor. The material sequenced was PBMCs, mostly from graft donor cells, taken 360 days after TCRalphabeta/CD19-depleted stem cell transplant. The CDR3 protein is CASSSGLRTYYNEQFF. The DNA sequence reads TGTGCCAGCAGCTCGGGACTTCGGACCTACTACAATGAGCAGTTCTTC.